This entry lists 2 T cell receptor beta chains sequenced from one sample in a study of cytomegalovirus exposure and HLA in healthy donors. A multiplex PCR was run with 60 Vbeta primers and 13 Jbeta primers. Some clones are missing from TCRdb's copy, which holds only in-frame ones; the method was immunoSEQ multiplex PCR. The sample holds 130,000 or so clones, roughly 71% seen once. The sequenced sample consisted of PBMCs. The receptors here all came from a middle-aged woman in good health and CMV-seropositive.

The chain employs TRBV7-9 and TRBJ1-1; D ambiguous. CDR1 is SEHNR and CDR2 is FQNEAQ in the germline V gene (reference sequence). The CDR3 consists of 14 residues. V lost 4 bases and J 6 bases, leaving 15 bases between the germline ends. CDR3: CASSSEVPPAEAFF. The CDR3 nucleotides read TGTGCCAGCAGCTCGGAGGTCCCGCCGGCTGAAGCTTTCTTT.

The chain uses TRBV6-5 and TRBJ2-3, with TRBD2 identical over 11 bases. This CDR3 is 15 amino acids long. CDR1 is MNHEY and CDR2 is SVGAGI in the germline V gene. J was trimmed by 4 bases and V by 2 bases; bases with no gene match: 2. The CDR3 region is CASSYTSGGSDTQYF. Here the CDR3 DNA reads TGTGCCAGCAGTTACACTAGCGGGGGATCAGATACGCAGTATTTT.